Listed here are 14 T cell receptor beta chains from one sample, sequenced in a study of siplizumab effects on memory and regulatory T cells. TCRdb keeps only in-frame clones here, not all; method: immunoSEQ multiplex PCR. The sample yields around 97,000 clones, around 94% seen once. The sample consisted of non-Treg CD4+ T cells sorted from blood. The receptors originated from a human donor in good health.

V usage is TRBV7-3 and J usage is TRBJ2-7; tentative D call: TRBD1 (6 bases). The germline V gene encodes CDR1 SGHTA and CDR2 FQGTGA. This CDR3 is built from 15 residues. V lost 5 bases and J lost 4, with 18 bases in between. The CDR3 region has the DNA TGTGCCAGCAGCCAAAGTGGGGGAACAGGGTACGAGCAGTACTTC. It yields the protein CASSQSGGTGYEQYF.

In nucleotides, the CDR3 is TGTGCCTGGAGGGCCGCACAGGGGAGAAACCCTGAAGCTTTCTTT. The encoded protein is CAWRAAQGRNPEAFF. The chain combines TRBV30 with TRBJ1-1; TRBD1 aligns across 7 bases. Germline CDR1 is GTSNPN and CDR2 is SVGIG (reference sequence). The CDR3 totals 15 residues. V trimming: 3 bases; J trimming: 6 bases; junction bases outside the gene matches: 13.

V is TRBV18 and J is TRBJ2-1; the D gene is possibly TRBD2 (6 bases). This CDR3 has 15 residues. From germline, CDR1 is KGHSH and CDR2 LQKENI. The V and J ends lost 4 bases and 6 bases respectively, with 16 bases between them. CDR3 protein: CASSLPGVDGNEQFF. The CDR3 DNA follows: TGTGCCAGCTCACTCCCGGGGGTTGATGGCAATGAGCAGTTCTTC.

V usage is TRBV5-1 and J usage is TRBJ1-1; no reliable D call. In germline, CDR1 is SGHRS, CDR2 YFSETQ. Trimming removed 0 bases at V and 8 bases at J, with 14 bases between. The CDR3 sequence is 14 residues long. The CDR3 bases are TGCGCCAGCAGCTTGGGCGGACGCAGATGGGAAGCTTTCTTT. Protein: CASSLGGRRWEAFF.

The V gene is TRBV6-1, the J gene TRBJ2-5, with TRBD1 identical over 7 bases. Germline V gene sequence: CDR1 MNHNS, CDR2 SASEGT. The ends lost 6 bases at V and 2 bases at J; junction bases unmatched: 6. This CDR3 has 14 residues. The CDR3 nucleotides are TGTGCCAGCAGGACGGGACAGATACAAGAGACCCAGTACTTC. Translating gives CASRTGQIQETQYF.

CDR3 DNA: TGTGCCAGCAGCCAAGCCGGGACAGGGGTCTACGAGCAGTACTTC. This translates into CASSQAGTGVYEQYF. This rearrangement joins TRBV4-2 to TRBJ2-7, with TRBD1 identical over 10 bases. V was pared by 1 base and J by 3 bases, with 3 bases of the junction left unmatched. Germline values: CDR1 LGHNA, CDR2 YNFKEQ. This CDR3 is built from 15 residues.

V and J are TRBV30 and TRBJ2-7, with TRBD1 matching over 8 bases. The CDR3 contains 16 residues. V lost 3 bases and J lost 1; bases outside the gene matches: 11. CDR1 is GTSNPN and CDR2 is SVGIG in the germline V gene (reference sequence). The CDR3 reads CAWSFRQGTGSYEQYF. CDR3 in DNA: TGTGCCTGGAGCTTTAGACAGGGGACGGGTTCCTACGAGCAGTACTTC.

This clone was detected only once. The gene calls are TRBV7-9 and TRBJ1-2; no firm D call. Germline-derived CDR1 and CDR2 are SEHNR and FQNEAQ (reference sequence). Deletions cut 5 bases from V and 0 bases from J, with 22 bases between. CDR3 length equals 18 residues. Written as DNA, the CDR3 is TGTGCCAGCAGCCAGCAGAAGACACCCGACCCTTCTAACTATGGCTACACCTTC. It yields the protein CASSQQKTPDPSNYGYTF.

V gene TRBV6-5 combines with J gene TRBJ1-1, with 9 bases aligning to TRBD1. The CDR3 sequence is 15 residues long. Germline V gene lookup returns CDR1 MNHEY and CDR2 SVGAGI. J gave up 0 bases and V 5 bases, and 4 bases lay outside the gene matches. The CDR3 region has the DNA TGTGCCAGCAGTAAGACAGGGGGAATGAACACTGAAGCTTTCTTT. This gives the protein CASSKTGGMNTEAFF.

This clone was counted a few times. The chain recombines TRBV28 with TRBJ1-1; 8 nucleotides match TRBD1. Germline V gene data show CDR1 as MDHEN and CDR2 as SYDVKM. The CDR3 spans 15 residues. The V segment lost 6 bases and the J segment 1 base; nucleotides outside the gene matches: 7. CDR3 coding DNA: TGTGCCAGCAGCTTGGGGGACAGGCCGAACACTGAAGCTTTCTTT. This codes for CASSLGDRPNTEAFF.

The V call is TRBV18, the J call TRBJ1-4; a possible D gene is TRBD1 (5 bases). This CDR3 region has 15 residues. Germline V gene sequence: CDR1 KGHSH, CDR2 LQKENI. Trimming cost V 6 bases and J 2 bases, with 13 bases left between them. CDR3 protein: CASSLGARTNEKLFF. The DNA for the CDR3 is TGTGCCAGCTCCCTAGGGGCAAGGACTAATGAAAAACTGTTTTTT.

This chain joins TRBV28 and TRBJ1-2; D uncertain. CDR1 and CDR2 from the germline V gene are MDHEN and SYDVKM. This CDR3 is 12 amino acids long. Trimming cost V 10 bases and J 5 bases, with 14 bases left between them. The CDR3 protein is CATSFVAYGYTF. For the CDR3, the DNA is TGTGCCACGTCTTTCGTGGCGTATGGCTACACCTTC.

The chain uses TRBV6-1 and TRBJ1-3, with 7 bases aligning to TRBD1. With V trimmed by 4 bases and J by 4 bases, 10 bases remained unmatched. The V gene's germline CDR1 is MNHNS and CDR2 SASEGT. This CDR3 is 16 amino acids long. The CDR3 reads CASSVVGTETGNTIYF. The CDR3 DNA follows: TGTGCCAGCAGTGTAGTAGGGACAGAAACGGGAAACACCATATATTTT.

The CDR3 DNA reads TGTGCCAGCAGTTATTTTCGCTCTGGGGCCAACGTCCTGACTTTC. Protein product: CASSYFRSGANVLTF. The V and J genes are TRBV11-2 and TRBJ2-6; D not certain. V was clipped by 6 bases and J by 0 bases, with 9 bases between them. The CDR3 contains 15 residues. In germline, CDR1 is SGHAT, CDR2 FQNNGV.